These 20 T cell receptor beta chains were all obtained from the same sample, sequenced in a study of blood T cell repertoires in COVID-19. Generated by immunoSEQ multiplex PCR, the TCRdb table keeps only in-frame clones and is missing some. The data contain approximately 170,000 clones, about 88% of them singletons. The source material was peripheral blood. The receptors come from a man aged 30 to 39 with acute or convalescent COVID-19.

The chain recombines TRBV10-3 with TRBJ2-3, with D perhaps matching TRBD1 (6 bases). Trimming removed 4 bases from V and 10 bases from J, with 9 bases in between. This CDR3 region has 11 residues. The V gene's germline CDR1 is ENHRY and CDR2 SYGVKD. The CDR3 coding sequence is TGTGCCATCAGTGGGACAGAAGCGCAGTATTTT. It is translated as CAISGTEAQYF.

This clone has just one count. J is TRBJ1-4 and V is TRBV28; possible D gene TRBD1, 6 bases. This CDR3 has 15 residues. Per the germline V gene, CDR1 is MDHEN and CDR2 is SYDVKM. V lost 3 bases and J lost 5, with 13 bases in between. The CDR3 DNA is TGTGCCAGCAGTTTTGCGGGGGCTGAGAATGAAAAACTGTTTTTT. This sequence encodes CASSFAGAENEKLFF.

The chain combines TRBV19 with TRBJ1-2; D ambiguous. Germline assignment: CDR1 LNHDA and CDR2 SQIVND (reference sequence). CDR3 length: 13 residues. Trimming shortened V by 5 bases and J by 4 bases, and 11 bases separated the two germline ends. CDR3: CASSAGSAYGYTF. CDR3 coding DNA: TGTGCCAGTAGTGCGGGATCTGCCTATGGCTACACCTTC.

V and J are TRBV12-3 or TRBV12-4 and TRBJ2-7, with D possibly matching TRBD1 (6 bases). This CDR3 is 13 amino acids long. Trimming removed 5 bases at V and 2 bases at J, with 10 bases between. The DNA for the CDR3 is TGTGCCAGCAGTCCATACAGGGCCTACGAGCAGTACTTC. Protein: CASSPYRAYEQYF.

CDR3 in amino acids: CASSFVWNTEAFF. CDR3 in DNA: TGTGCCAGCAGCTTCGTGTGGAACACTGAAGCTTTCTTT. The V gene is TRBV6-5, the J gene TRBJ1-1; D unresolved. Per germline, CDR1 MNHEY and CDR2 SVGAGI. This CDR3 comprises 13 residues. Trimming removed 6 bases at V and 1 base at J, with 9 bases between.

V usage is TRBV19 and J usage is TRBJ2-7; D may be TRBD2 (5 bases). Germline V gives CDR1 LNHDA, CDR2 SQIVND (reference sequence). V lost 1 base and J 1 base, leaving 8 bases between the germline ends. CDR3 length equals 14 residues. CDR3 loop: CASSIAGSSYEQYF. CDR3 DNA: TGTGCCAGTAGTATAGCGGGAAGTTCCTACGAGCAGTACTTC.

The J gene is TRBJ2-2, the V gene TRBV30, with no clear D. V gave up 4 bases and J gave up 6 bases, with 12 bases separating them. Germline lookup yields CDR1 GTSNPN and CDR2 SVGIG (reference sequence). CDR3 length: 13 residues. CDR3 protein: CAWTKSLSGELFF. In nucleotides, the CDR3 is TGTGCCTGGACTAAGTCCCTATCCGGGGAGCTGTTTTTT.

This chain connects TRBV29-1 to TRBJ2-2; possibly TRBD2 for D (6 bases). Germline V CDR1 and CDR2: SQVTM, ANQGSEA. V lost 4 bases to trimming and J lost 6 bases, with 9 bases between them. The CDR3 is 12 residues long. The CDR3 region has the DNA TGCAGCGTTGGGGAGGCGGCCGGGGAGCTGTTTTTT. Residues: CSVGEAAGELFF.

This clone was detected a few times. This chain links TRBV4-1 with TRBJ1-2, with D maybe TRBD1 (5 bases). Germline loops: CDR1 MGHRA, CDR2 YSYEKL. V was trimmed by 8 bases and J by 5 bases, leaving 15 bases between them. The CDR3 length is 13 residues. CDR3 coding DNA: TGCGCCAGCTCGCTACAGAAGGGGTATGGCTACACCTTC. Translating it yields CASSLQKGYGYTF.

The chain is built from TRBV3-1 (or the pseudogene TRBV3-2) and TRBJ2-1; D possibly corresponds to TRBD1 (6 bases). The CDR3 runs to 15 residues. The ends were cut back, 4 bases at V and 8 bases at J, with 18 bases in the middle. CDR1 and CDR2 from the germline V gene are LGHDT and YNNKEL (reference sequence). CDR3 protein: CASSPYNIQGYEQFF. For the CDR3, the DNA is TGTGCCAGCAGCCCTTACAATATACAGGGCTATGAGCAGTTCTTC.

This chain connects TRBV19 to TRBJ2-7; D may be TRBD1 (5 bases). In germline, CDR1 is LNHDA, CDR2 SQIVND (reference sequence). The V end lost 3 bases, the J end lost 8 bases, and 17 bases lay between the germline ends. The CDR3 extends over 14 amino acids. CDR3 nucleotide sequence: TGTGCCAGTAGTATTCGTGTGTTCGTGGGGCAGCAGTACTTC. It encodes CASSIRVFVGQQYF.

The rearrangement links TRBV3-1 (or the pseudogene TRBV3-2) to TRBJ2-5, with 16 positions matching TRBD2. CDR3 size: 17 residues. Looked up from germline, CDR1 is LGHDT and CDR2 is YNNKEL (reference sequence). The J segment lost 4 bases and the V segment lost 4 bases, leaving 6 bases of the junction unmatched. The CDR3 sequence: CASSLGTSGGARETQYF. The CDR3, as DNA: TGTGCCAGCAGCCTCGGGACTAGCGGGGGGGCCCGAGAGACCCAGTACTTC.

The gene calls are TRBV10-3 and TRBJ1-3; D possibly corresponds to TRBD1 (6 bases). Trimming removed 10 bases at V and 4 bases at J, with 11 bases between. The germline CDR1 and CDR2 sequences are ENHRY and SYGVKD. This CDR3 is built from 12 residues. The CDR3 region is CATTGYGNTIYF. CDR3 nucleotides: TGTGCCACTACAGGGTACGGAAACACCATATATTTT.

Remarks on this clone: A read error may be the cause here, since a much bigger clone is one base away. Other nucleotide sequences in the sample specify the same CDR3. J is TRBJ1-2 and V is TRBV5-1, with no clear D. This CDR3 is 13 amino acids long. V lost 0 bases to trimming and J lost 4 bases, with 7 bases between them. In germline, CDR1 is SGHRS, CDR2 YFSETQ. The CDR3 nucleotides are TGCGCCAGCAGCTTGGAGAGCCTCTATGGCTACACCTTC. It specifies CASSLESLYGYTF.

The rearrangement links TRBV19 to TRBJ1-1, with TRBD1 matching over 11 bases. The germline gives CDR1 LNHDA, CDR2 SQIVND (reference sequence). The CDR3 runs 16 residues. V shed 3 bases, J shed 4 bases, and the junction held 7 bases outside the gene matches. This CDR3 reads CASSMAGTGGVTEAFF. CDR3 DNA: TGTGCCAGTAGTATGGCGGGGACAGGGGGTGTCACTGAAGCTTTCTTT.

The chain has TRBV5-4 and TRBJ2-5; possibly TRBD1 for D (6 bases). V was trimmed by 5 bases and J by 3 bases, leaving 14 bases between them. Germline CDR1 SGHNT, CDR2 YYREEE (reference sequence). The CDR3 length is 14 residues. The CDR3 nucleotides read TGTGCCAGCAGTGGCGGGTACAGGGAAGAGACCCAGTACTTC. Protein product: CASSGGYREETQYF.

V is TRBV7-3 and J is TRBJ2-2; the match to TRBD1 covers 10 bases. Germline CDR1 is SGHTA and CDR2 is FQGTGA. The CDR3 totals 17 residues. After removal of 2 bases from V and 3 bases from J, the junction contained 6 bases not matched to a gene. CDR3 nucleotides: TGTGCCAGCAGCTTAGGGGACAGGGGTCTTTACACCGGGGAGCTGTTTTTT. This gives the protein CASSLGDRGLYTGELFF.

The rearrangement uses TRBV5-5 and TRBJ2-1; TRBD1 aligns across 9 bases. CDR3 length equals 15 residues. Trimming took 4 bases from V and 6 from J; bases not matched to a gene: 8. The V gene's germline CDR1 is SGHKS and CDR2 YYEKEE (reference sequence). As DNA, the CDR3 is TGTGCCAGCAGCACCGGGACAGGGATAGGCAATGAGCAGTTCTTC. Translation gives CASSTGTGIGNEQFF. The full variable domain, completed using reference TRBV5-5 and TRBJ2-1, is DAGVTQSPTHLIKTRGQQVTLRCSPISGHKSVSWYQQVLGQGPQFIFQYYEKEERGRGNFPDRFSARQFPNYSSELNVNALLLGDSALYLCASSTGTGIGNEQFFGPGTRLTVL.

The chain is built from TRBV19 and TRBJ2-1; 8 nucleotides line up with TRBD2. The CDR3 extends over 14 amino acids. With 7 bases clipped from V and 12 bases from J, the junction kept 14 bases outside the gene matches. Per the germline V gene, CDR1 is LNHDA and CDR2 is SQIVND (reference sequence). Written as DNA, the CDR3 is TGTGCCAGTACAAGTATTCTAGCGGGCGACCTGCAGTTCTTC. This translates into CASTSILAGDLQFF. The full variable domain, in which reference TRBV19 and TRBJ2-1 provide the parts outside the CDR3, is DGGITQSPKYLFRKEGQNVTLSCEQNLNHDAMYWYRQDPGQGLRLIYYSQIVNDFQKGDIAEGYSVSREKKESFPLTVTSAQKNPTAFYLCASTSILAGDLQFFGPGTRLTVL.

This clone was seen a single time. The chain uses TRBV2 and TRBJ2-1, with 8 nucleotides matching TRBD1. V lost 4 bases to trimming and J lost 16 bases; unmatched junction nucleotides: 15. The CDR3 extends over 14 amino acids. Germline CDR1 reads SNHLY; CDR2 reads FYNNEI. The CDR3 is CASSVVVLGQESFF. Here the CDR3 DNA reads TGTGCCAGCAGTGTGGTCGTGTTGGGACAGGAGAGTTTCTTC.